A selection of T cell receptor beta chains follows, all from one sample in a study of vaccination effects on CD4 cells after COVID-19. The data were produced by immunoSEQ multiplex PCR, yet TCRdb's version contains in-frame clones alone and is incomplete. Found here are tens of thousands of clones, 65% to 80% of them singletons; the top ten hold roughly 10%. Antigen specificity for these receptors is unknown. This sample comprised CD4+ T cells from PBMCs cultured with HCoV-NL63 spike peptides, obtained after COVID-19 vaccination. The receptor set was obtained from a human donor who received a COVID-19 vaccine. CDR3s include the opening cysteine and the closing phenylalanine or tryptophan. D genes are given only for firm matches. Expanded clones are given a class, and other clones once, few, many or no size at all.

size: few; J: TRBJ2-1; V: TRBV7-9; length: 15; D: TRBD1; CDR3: CASSRRDSLGHEQFF; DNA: TGTGCCAGCAGCCGTCGGGACAGCTTAGGCCATGAGCAGTTCTTC
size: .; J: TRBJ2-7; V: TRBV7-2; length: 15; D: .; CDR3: CASSLVGRRAHEQYF; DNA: TGTGCCAGCAGCTTAGTTGGACGGAGAGCCCACGAGCAGTACTTC
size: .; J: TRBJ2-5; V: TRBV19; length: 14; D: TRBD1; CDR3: CASSYDREQETQYF; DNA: TGTGCCAGTAGTTACGACAGGGAGCAAGAGACCCAGTACTTC
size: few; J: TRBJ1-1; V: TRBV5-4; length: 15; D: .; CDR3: CASNPSTVMNTEAFF; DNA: TGTGCCAGCAACCCTTCGACAGTTATGAACACTGAAGCTTTCTTT
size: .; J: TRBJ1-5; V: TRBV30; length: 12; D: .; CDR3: CAWNGGEGPQHF; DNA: TGTGCCTGGAATGGGGGAGAGGGGCCCCAGCATTTT
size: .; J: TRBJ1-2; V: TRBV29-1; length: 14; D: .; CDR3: CSVAMDTGVSGYTF; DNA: TGCAGCGTTGCTATGGACACCGGGGTGAGTGGCTACACCTTC
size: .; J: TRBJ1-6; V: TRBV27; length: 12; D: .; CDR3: CASGRPNSPLHF; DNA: TGTGCCAGCGGTCGGCCTAATTCACCCCTCCACTTT
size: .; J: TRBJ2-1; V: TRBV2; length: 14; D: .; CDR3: CASRDGWQDNEQFF; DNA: TGTGCCAGCAGGGACGGTTGGCAGGACAATGAGCAGTTCTTC
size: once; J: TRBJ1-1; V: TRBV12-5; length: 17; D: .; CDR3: CASGLVVPGRGITEAFF; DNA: TGTGCTAGTGGTTTGGTGGTGCCAGGGAGGGGGATCACTGAAGCTTTCTTT
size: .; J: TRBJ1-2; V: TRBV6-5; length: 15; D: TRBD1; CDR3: CASSYTGTEGYGYTF; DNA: TGTGCCAGCAGTTATACCGGGACAGAAGGCTATGGCTACACCTTC
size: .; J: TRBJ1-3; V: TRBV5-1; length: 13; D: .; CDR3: CASSLSPGNTIYF; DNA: TGCGCCAGCAGCCTCTCCCCCGGAAACACCATATATTTT
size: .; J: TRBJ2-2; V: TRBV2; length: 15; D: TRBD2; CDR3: CASTLASGGTGELFF; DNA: TGTGCCAGCACGCTGGCTAGCGGGGGGACCGGGGAGCTGTTTTTT
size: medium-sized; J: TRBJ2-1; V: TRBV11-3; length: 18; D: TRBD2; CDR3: CASSLDQGGSGTYNEQFF; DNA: TGTGCCAGCAGCTTAGATCAGGGCGGGAGCGGGACCTACAATGAGCAGTTCTTC
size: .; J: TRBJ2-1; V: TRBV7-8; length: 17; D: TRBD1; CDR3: CASSLSRGTGAYNEQFF; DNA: TGTGCCAGCAGCCTGAGTAGGGGGACAGGGGCCTACAATGAGCAGTTCTTC
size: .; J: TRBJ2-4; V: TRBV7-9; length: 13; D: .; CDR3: CASSLGQGNIQYF; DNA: TGTGCCAGCAGCTTAGGGCAGGGGAACATTCAGTACTTC
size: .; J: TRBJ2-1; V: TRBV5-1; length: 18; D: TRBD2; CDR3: CASSLTPKTLAAYNEQFF; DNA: TGCGCCAGCAGCTTGACACCAAAAACACTAGCGGCTTACAATGAGCAGTTCTTC
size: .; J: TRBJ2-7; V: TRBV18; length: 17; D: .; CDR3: CASSPRPTGGSSYEQYF; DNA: TGTGCCAGCTCACCCCGCCCTACCGGGGGCAGCTCCTACGAGCAGTACTTC
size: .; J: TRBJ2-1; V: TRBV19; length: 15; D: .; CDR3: CASSIVPRRYGEQFF; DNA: TGTGCCAGTAGTATAGTCCCACGGAGATATGGTGAGCAGTTCTTC
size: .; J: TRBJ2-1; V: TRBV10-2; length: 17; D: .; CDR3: CASSESKPLVRDNEQFF; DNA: TGCGCCAGCAGTGAGTCGAAACCCCTCGTCAGGGACAATGAGCAGTTCTTC
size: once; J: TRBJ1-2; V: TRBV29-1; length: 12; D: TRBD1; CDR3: CSVEVSGGGYTF; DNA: TGCAGCGTTGAAGTATCAGGGGGTGGCTACACCTTC
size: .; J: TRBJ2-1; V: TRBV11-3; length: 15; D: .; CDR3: CASSPTSTAYNEQFF; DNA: TGTGCCAGCAGCCCTACCTCGACAGCCTACAATGAGCAGTTCTTC
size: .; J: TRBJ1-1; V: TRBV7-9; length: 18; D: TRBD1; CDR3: CASSHIGRGFVMNTEAFF; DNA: TGTGCCAGCAGCCACATTGGCAGGGGGTTTGTTATGAACACTGAAGCTTTCTTT
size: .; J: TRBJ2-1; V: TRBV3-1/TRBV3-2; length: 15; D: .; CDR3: CASSQGDYRGNEQFF; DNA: TGTGCCAGCAGCCAAGGAGACTATCGGGGCAATGAGCAGTTCTTC
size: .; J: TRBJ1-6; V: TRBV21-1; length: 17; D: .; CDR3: CASSKDSDISQNSPLHF; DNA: TGTGCCAGCAGCAAAGACAGTGACATCTCGCAGAATTCACCCCTCCACTTT
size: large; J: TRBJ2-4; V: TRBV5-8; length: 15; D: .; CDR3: CASSLMGLAKNIQYF; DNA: TGTGCCAGCAGCTTGATGGGGCTAGCCAAAAACATTCAGTACTTC
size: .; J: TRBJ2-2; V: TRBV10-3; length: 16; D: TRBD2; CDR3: CAIPKLAGTNTGELFF; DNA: TGTGCCATCCCTAAACTAGCGGGGACGAACACCGGGGAGCTGTTTTTT
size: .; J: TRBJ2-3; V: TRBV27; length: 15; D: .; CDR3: CASSWVGKSTDTQYF; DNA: TGTGCCAGCAGCTGGGTCGGGAAGAGCACAGATACGCAGTATTTT
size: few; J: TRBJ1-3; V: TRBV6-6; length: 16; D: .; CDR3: CASSYSQARSGNTIYF; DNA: TGTGCCAGCAGTTACTCACAGGCCCGCTCTGGAAACACCATATATTTT
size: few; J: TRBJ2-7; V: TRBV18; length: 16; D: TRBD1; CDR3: CASSPGRDRVSYEQYF; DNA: TGTGCCAGCTCACCTGGCCGGGACAGGGTTTCCTACGAGCAGTACTTC
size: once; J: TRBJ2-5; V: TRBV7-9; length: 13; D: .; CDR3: CASSLGSRATQYF; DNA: TGTGCCAGCAGCTTAGGTAGCAGGGCGACCCAGTACTTC
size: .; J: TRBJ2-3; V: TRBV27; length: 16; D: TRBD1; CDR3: CASSLLGQGVTDTQYF; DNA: TGTGCCAGCAGTTTATTGGGGCAGGGGGTCACAGATACGCAGTATTTT
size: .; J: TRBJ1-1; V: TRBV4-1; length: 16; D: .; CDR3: CASSQGRLRVNTEAFF; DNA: TGCGCCAGCAGCCAAGGAAGGTTGAGGGTGAACACTGAAGCTTTCTTT
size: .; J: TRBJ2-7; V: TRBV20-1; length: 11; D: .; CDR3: CSASMLHEQYF; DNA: TGCAGTGCTAGTATGCTTCACGAGCAGTACTTC
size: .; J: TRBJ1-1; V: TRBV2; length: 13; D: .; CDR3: CASKVHLDTEAFF; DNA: TGTGCCAGCAAGGTCCACCTGGACACTGAAGCTTTCTTT
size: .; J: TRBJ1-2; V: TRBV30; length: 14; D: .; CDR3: CAWTPMGGNYGYTF; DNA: TGTGCCTGGACCCCCATGGGCGGAAACTATGGCTACACCTTC
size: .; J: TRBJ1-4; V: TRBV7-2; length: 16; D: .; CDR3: CASSPRTAATNEKLFF; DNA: TGTGCCAGCAGCCCGAGGACTGCGGCAACTAATGAAAAACTGTTTTTT
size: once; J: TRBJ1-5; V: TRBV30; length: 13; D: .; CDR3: CAWSEGWDQPQHF; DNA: TGTGCCTGGAGTGAGGGGTGGGATCAGCCCCAGCATTTT
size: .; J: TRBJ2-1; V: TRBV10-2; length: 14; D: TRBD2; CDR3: CASTPLASHNEQFF; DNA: TGCGCCAGCACTCCACTAGCGTCTCACAATGAGCAGTTCTTC
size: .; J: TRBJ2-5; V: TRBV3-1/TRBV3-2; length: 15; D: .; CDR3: CASSQEQGWWETQYF; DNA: TGTGCCAGCAGCCAAGAGCAGGGGTGGTGGGAGACCCAGTACTTC
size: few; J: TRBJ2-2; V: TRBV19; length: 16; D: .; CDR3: CASSGWGDRNTGELFF; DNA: TGTGCCAGTAGTGGGTGGGGGGACAGGAACACCGGGGAGCTGTTTTTT
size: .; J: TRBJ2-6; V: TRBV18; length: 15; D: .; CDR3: CASSDGPSGANVLTF; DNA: TGTGCCAGCTCAGACGGACCCTCTGGGGCCAACGTCCTGACTTTC
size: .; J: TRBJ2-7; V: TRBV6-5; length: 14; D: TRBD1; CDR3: CASSYRDREDQQYF; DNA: TGTGCCAGCAGTTACCGGGACAGGGAGGACCAGCAGTACTTC
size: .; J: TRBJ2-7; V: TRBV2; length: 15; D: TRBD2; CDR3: CASSEARGIPGEQYF; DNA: TGTGCCAGCAGTGAAGCGCGGGGGATCCCGGGCGAGCAGTACTTC
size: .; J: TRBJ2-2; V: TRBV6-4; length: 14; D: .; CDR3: CASSDHPQSGELFF; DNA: TGTGCCAGCAGTGACCACCCCCAGTCCGGGGAGCTGTTTTTT
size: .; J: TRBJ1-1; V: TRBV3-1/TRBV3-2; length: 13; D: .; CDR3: CASSQRENTEAFF; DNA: TGTGCCAGCAGCCAAAGGGAAAACACTGAAGCTTTCTTT
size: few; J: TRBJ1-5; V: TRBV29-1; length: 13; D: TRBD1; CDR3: CSTRQGADQPQHF; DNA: TGCAGCACTCGACAGGGGGCGGATCAGCCCCAGCATTTT
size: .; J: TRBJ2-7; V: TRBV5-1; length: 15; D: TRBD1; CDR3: CASSLTGTGVYEQYF; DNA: TGCGCCAGCAGCCTTACCGGGACAGGGGTCTACGAGCAGTACTTC
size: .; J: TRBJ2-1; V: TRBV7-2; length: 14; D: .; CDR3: CASSRSRWNNEQFF; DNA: TGTGCCAGCAGCCGGTCGAGGTGGAACAATGAGCAGTTCTTC
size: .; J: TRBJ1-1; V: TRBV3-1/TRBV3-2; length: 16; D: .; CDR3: CASRSHPGLMNTEAFF; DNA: TGTGCCAGCAGGAGTCATCCGGGACTCATGAACACTGAAGCTTTCTTT
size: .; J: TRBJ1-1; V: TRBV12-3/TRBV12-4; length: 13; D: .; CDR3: CASSSHSGLGAFF; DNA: TGTGCCAGCAGCTCTCACAGTGGGCTCGGGGCTTTCTTT
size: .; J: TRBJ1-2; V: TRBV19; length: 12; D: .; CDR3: CASGPPLYGYTF; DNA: TGTGCCAGCGGGCCTCCGCTCTATGGCTACACCTTC
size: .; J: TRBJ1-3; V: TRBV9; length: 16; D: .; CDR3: CASSVGTGYSGNTIYF; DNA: TGTGCCAGCAGCGTAGGGACGGGCTACTCTGGAAACACCATATATTTT
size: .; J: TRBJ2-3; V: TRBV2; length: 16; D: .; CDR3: CASSEWGGPSTDTQYF; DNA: TGTGCCAGCAGTGAGTGGGGGGGGCCCTCCACAGATACGCAGTATTTT